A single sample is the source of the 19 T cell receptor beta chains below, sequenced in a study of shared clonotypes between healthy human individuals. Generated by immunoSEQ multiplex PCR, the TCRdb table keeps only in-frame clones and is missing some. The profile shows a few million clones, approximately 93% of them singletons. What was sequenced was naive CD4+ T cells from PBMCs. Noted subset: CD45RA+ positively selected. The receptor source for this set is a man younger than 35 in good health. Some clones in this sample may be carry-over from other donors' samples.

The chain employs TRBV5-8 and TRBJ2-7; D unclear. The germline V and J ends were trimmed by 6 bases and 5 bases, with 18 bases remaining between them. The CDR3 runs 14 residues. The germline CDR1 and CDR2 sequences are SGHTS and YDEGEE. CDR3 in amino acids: CASTDSGFRNEQYF. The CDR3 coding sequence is TGTGCCAGCACCGATTCAGGTTTCAGGAACGAGCAGTACTTC.

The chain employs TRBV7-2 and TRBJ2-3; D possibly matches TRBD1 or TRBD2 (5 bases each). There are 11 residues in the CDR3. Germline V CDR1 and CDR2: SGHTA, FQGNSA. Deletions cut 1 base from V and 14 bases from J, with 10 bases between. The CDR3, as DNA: TGTGCCAGCAGCTTAGTGGGACCGGCGTATTTT. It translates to CASSLVGPAYF.

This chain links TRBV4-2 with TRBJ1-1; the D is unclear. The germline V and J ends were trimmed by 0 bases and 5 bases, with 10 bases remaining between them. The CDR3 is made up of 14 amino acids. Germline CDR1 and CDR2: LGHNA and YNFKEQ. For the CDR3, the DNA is TGTGCCAGCAGCCAAGAAATCTCCAATACTGAAGCTTTCTTT. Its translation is CASSQEISNTEAFF.

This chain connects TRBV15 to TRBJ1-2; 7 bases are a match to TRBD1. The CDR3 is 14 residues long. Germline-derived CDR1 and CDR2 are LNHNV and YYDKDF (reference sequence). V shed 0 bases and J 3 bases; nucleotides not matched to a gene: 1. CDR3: CATSRDQGDYGYTF. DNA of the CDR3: TGTGCCACCAGCAGAGATCAGGGGGACTATGGCTACACCTTC.

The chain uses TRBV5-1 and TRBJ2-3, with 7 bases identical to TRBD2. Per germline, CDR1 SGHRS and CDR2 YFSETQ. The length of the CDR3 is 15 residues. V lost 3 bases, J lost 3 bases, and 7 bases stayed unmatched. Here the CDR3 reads CASSSGGRETDTQYF. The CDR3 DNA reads TGCGCCAGCAGCTCCGGCGGGCGGGAGACAGATACGCAGTATTTT.

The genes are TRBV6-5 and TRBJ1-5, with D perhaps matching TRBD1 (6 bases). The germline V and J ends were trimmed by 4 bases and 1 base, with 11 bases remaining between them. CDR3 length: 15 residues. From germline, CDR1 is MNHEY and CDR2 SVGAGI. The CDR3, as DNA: TGTGCCAGCAGTTTGGAGGGGGGAAGCAATCAGCCCCAGCATTTT. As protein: CASSLEGGSNQPQHF.

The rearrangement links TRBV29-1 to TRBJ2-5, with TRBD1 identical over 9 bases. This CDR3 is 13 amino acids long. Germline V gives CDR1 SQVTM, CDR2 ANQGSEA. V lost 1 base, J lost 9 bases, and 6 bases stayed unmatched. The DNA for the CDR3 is TGCAGCGTTGAAGGATGGGACAGGGCCGCCCAGTACTTC. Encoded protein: CSVEGWDRAAQYF.

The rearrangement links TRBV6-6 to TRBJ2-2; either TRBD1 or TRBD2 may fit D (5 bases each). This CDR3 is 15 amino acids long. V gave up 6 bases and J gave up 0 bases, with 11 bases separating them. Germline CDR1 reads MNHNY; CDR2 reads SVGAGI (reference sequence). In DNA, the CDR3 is TGTGCCAGCAGCACGGGACGGTCGAACACCGGGGAGCTGTTTTTT. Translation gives CASSTGRSNTGELFF.

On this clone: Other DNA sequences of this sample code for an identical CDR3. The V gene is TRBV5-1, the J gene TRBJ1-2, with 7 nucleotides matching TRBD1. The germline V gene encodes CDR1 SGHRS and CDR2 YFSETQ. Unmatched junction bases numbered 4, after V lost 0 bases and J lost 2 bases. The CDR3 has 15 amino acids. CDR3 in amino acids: CASSLVVGGNYGYTF. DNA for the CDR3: TGCGCCAGCAGCTTGGTGGTAGGGGGCAACTATGGCTACACCTTC.

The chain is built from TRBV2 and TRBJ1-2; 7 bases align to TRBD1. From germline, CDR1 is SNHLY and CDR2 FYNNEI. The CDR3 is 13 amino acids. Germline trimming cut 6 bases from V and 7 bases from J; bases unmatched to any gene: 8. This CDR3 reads CASRAETGTGYTF. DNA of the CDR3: TGTGCCAGCAGGGCCGAGACAGGGACTGGCTACACCTTC.

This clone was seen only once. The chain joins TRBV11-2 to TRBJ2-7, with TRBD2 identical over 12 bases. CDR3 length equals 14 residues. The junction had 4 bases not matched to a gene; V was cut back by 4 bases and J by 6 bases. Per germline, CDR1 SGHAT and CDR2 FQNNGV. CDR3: CASSSLAGGIEQYF. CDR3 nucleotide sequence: TGTGCCAGCAGCTCTCTAGCGGGAGGGATCGAGCAGTACTTC.

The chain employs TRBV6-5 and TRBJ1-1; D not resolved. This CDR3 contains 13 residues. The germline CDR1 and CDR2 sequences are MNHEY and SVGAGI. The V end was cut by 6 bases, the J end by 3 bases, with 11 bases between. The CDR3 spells CASRPYSYTEAFF. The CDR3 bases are TGTGCCAGCAGACCATACTCCTACACTGAAGCTTTCTTT.

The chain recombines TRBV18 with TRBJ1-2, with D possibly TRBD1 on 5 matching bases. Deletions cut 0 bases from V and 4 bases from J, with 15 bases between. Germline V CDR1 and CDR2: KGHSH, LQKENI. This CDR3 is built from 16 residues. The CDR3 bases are TGTGCCAGCTCACCACCTGTCGGAGGGGAAGGCTATGGCTACACCTTC. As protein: CASSPPVGGEGYGYTF.

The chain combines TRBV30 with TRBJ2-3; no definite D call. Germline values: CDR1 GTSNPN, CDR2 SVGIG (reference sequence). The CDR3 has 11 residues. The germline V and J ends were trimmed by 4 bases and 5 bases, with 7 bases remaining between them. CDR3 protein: CAWTLRDTQYF. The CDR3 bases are TGTGCCTGGACCCTCCGAGATACGCAGTATTTT.

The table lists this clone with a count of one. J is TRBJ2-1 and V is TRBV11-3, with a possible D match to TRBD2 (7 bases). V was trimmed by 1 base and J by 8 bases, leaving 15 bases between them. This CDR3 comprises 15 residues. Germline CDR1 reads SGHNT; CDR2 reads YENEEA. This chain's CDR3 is CASSLVGGGSDEQFF. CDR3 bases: TGTGCCAGCAGCTTAGTAGGGGGAGGGTCCGATGAGCAGTTCTTC.

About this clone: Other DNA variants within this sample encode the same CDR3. Written as DNA, the CDR3 is TGTGCCATCAGTGAGAGCCGCGAGAACTATGGCTACACCTTC. It specifies CAISESRENYGYTF. The gene calls are TRBV10-3 and TRBJ1-2, with D unresolved. Germline V CDR1 and CDR2: ENHRY, SYGVKD. V shed 2 bases and J shed 2 bases, with 9 bases lying between them. This CDR3 is built from 14 residues.

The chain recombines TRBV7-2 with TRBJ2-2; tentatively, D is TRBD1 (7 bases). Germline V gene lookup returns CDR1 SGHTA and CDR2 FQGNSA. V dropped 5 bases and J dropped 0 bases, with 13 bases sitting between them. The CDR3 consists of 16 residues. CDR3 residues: CASSLFRGANTGELFF. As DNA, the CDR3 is TGTGCCAGCAGCCTATTCAGGGGGGCGAACACCGGGGAGCTGTTTTTT.

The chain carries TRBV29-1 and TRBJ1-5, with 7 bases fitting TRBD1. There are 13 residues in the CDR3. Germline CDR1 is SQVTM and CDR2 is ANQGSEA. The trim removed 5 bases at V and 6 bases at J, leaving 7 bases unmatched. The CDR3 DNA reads TGCAGCGTTCTAACAGGGGAGGGTCAGCCCCAGCATTTT. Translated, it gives CSVLTGEGQPQHF.

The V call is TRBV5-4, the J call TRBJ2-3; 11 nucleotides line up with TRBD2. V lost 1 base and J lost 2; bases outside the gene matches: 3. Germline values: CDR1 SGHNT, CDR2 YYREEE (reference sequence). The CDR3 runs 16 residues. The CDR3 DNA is TGTGCCAGCAGCTTGTTGGGACTAGCGGACACAGATACGCAGTATTTT. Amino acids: CASSLLGLADTDTQYF.